These T cell receptor beta chains were read from a single sample in a study of blood T cell repertoires in COVID-19. Here immunoSEQ multiplex PCR was the method, and the copy in TCRdb shows in-frame clones only, minus some. In the table there are about 200,000 clones, approximately 80% of which are singletons. What was sequenced was peripheral blood. These receptors were collected from a human donor in a cohort sampled during active COVID-19. Both conserved end residues are part of each CDR3. Fields, in order: V gene, clone size, D gene, J gene, CDR3 DNA, CDR3 protein. A D gene is named only where the DNA matches it firmly. Rows give clone size only sometimes, using once, few, many, or a class for an expanded clone.

>TRBV11-2|NA|TRBD2|TRBJ2-1
TGTGCCAGCAGCTTTGGGGCGGGGGGGCAAAATGAGCAGTTCTTC
CASSFGAGGQNEQFF
>TRBV6-2/TRBV6-3|once|NA|TRBJ1-5
TGTGCCAGCAGTTACGCCCACAGGGACAATCAGCCCCAGCATTTT
CASSYAHRDNQPQHF
>TRBV7-9|few|NA|TRBJ1-3
TGTGCCAGCAGCTTAGGAAGACAGAGCTCTGGAAACACCATATATTTT
CASSLGRQSSGNTIYF
>TRBV5-6|NA|TRBD1|TRBJ1-2
TGTGCCAGCAGCCCCCCCGGGACAGGGGAAATCTATGGCTACACCTTC
CASSPPGTGEIYGYTF
>TRBV28|NA|NA|TRBJ2-5
TGTGCCAGCAGTACCAGGGGCAATTCGGGCTGGGAGACCCAGTACTTC
CASSTRGNSGWETQYF
>TRBV6-5|NA|NA|TRBJ1-1
TGTGCCAGCCCGGAGGCGGGAGTAGCTTTCTTT
CASPEAGVAFF
>TRBV27|NA|NA|TRBJ1-1
TGTGCCAGCAGTTTAGGACGCCAGGAGGTTGCTTTCTTT
CASSLGRQEVAFF
>TRBV1|NA|NA|TRBJ2-3
TGCACCAGCAGCCAAGATCTCACCCCGGGAGATACGCAGTATTTT
CTSSQDLTPGDTQYF
>TRBV6-5|NA|TRBD1|TRBJ2-2
TGTGCCACCCAAATGACAGGGGGCAACACCGGGGAGCTGTTTTTT
CATQMTGGNTGELFF
>TRBV11-2|NA|NA|TRBJ1-6
TGTGCCAGCAGCTTAGCGGTGGATAATTCACCCCTCCACTTT
CASSLAVDNSPLHF
>TRBV5-1|NA|TRBD1|TRBJ2-4
TGCGCCAGCAGCTTGAAGGTGGGACAGGGATCCTCTCTTAGCCCTCAGTACTTC
CASSLKVGQGSSLSPQYF